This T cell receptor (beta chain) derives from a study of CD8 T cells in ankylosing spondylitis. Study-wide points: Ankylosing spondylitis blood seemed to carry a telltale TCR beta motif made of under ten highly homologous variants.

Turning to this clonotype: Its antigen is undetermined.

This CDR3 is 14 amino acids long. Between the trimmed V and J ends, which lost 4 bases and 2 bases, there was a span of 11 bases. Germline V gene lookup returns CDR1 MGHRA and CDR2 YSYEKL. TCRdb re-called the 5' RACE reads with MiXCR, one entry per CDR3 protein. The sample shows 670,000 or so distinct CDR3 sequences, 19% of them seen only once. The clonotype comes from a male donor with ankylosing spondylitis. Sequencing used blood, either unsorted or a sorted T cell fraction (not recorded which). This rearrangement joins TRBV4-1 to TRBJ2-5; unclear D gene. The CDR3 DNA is TGCGCCAGCAGCCTGGATGTTTCACAAGAGACCCAGTACTTC. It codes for CASSLDVSQETQYF.